One and the same sample provided the 16 T cell receptor beta chains below, sequenced in a study of blood T cell repertoires in COVID-19. Generated by immunoSEQ multiplex PCR, the TCRdb table keeps only in-frame clones and is missing some. The top ten clones hold under 5% of a sample with about 230,000 clones, roughly 84% of them seen once. Sequences were obtained from peripheral blood. The receptor source for this set is a man between 45 and 60 years old with active or convalescent COVID-19.

The chain links TRBV5-4 to TRBJ1-2; D is perhaps TRBD1 (5 bases). V lost 4 bases and J 4 bases, leaving 17 bases between the germline ends. This CDR3 has 15 residues. Germline V gene sequence: CDR1 SGHNT, CDR2 YYREEE (reference sequence). CDR3 DNA sequence: TGTGCCAGCAGCAAAGACGGGGGAAACGTCTATGGCTACACCTTC. Translating gives CASSKDGGNVYGYTF.

V and J are TRBV5-1 and TRBJ2-6, with D possibly TRBD1 on 5 matching bases. Germline CDR1 SGHRS, CDR2 YFSETQ. The CDR3 is made up of 17 amino acids. Trimming left V 0 bases short and J 0 bases short, with 10 bases between. The CDR3: CASSLADSISGANVLTF. The DNA for the CDR3 is TGCGCCAGCAGCTTGGCCGACAGTATCTCTGGGGCCAACGTCCTGACTTTC.

This chain connects TRBV5-1 to TRBJ2-3; D is perhaps TRBD2 (7 bases). Germline V CDR1 and CDR2: SGHRS, YFSETQ. The CDR3 extends over 15 amino acids. Between the trimmed V and J ends, which lost 4 bases and 0 bases, there was a span of 12 bases. The CDR3 DNA is TGCGCCAGCAGCCTCCGGGGGGCTAGCACAGATACGCAGTATTTT. It yields the protein CASSLRGASTDTQYF.

The DNA for the CDR3 is TGTGCCAGCAGTCGGGGACAGCAATTTTATGGCTACACCTTC. It yields the protein CASSRGQQFYGYTF. The genes are TRBV6-5 and TRBJ1-2, with 7 bases identical to TRBD1. The CDR3 runs 14 residues. The J segment lost 5 bases and the V segment lost 5 bases, leaving 8 bases of the junction unmatched. CDR1 is MNHEY, CDR2 SVGAGI, per germline.

This rearrangement joins TRBV7-3 to TRBJ1-2, with 7 nucleotides matching TRBD1. The J segment lost 8 bases and the V segment lost 3 bases, leaving 6 bases of the junction unmatched. CDR3 size: 13 residues. Germline V gives CDR1 SGHTA, CDR2 FQGTGA. The CDR3 DNA follows: TGTGCCAGCAGCTTTATAGGGGGCGAGGGCTACACCTTC. Translation: CASSFIGGEGYTF.

The V call is TRBV13, the J call TRBJ2-5; 9 nucleotides agree with TRBD2. The CDR3 totals 15 residues. Germline CDR1 reads PRHDT; CDR2 reads FYEKMQ (reference sequence). Trimming removed 4 bases from V and 3 bases from J; junction bases left unmatched: 6. CDR3 nucleotides: TGTGCCAGCAGCTCCCGCGGGGGGGCCGAAGAGACCCAGTACTTC. It specifies CASSSRGGAEETQYF.

Turning to this clone: Other DNA sequences from this sample encode an identical CDR3 as well. The rearrangement uses TRBV12-3 or TRBV12-4 and TRBJ2-6; D remains unclear. Trimming took 7 bases from V and 0 from J, leaving 4 bases between them. The CDR3 sequence is 13 residues long. The CDR3 sequence is CASTYSGANVLTF. The DNA for the CDR3 is TGTGCCAGCACTTACTCTGGGGCCAACGTCCTGACTTTC.

The chain recombines TRBV28 with TRBJ2-3; possibly TRBD1 for D (5 bases). This CDR3 region has 16 residues. In germline, CDR1 is MDHEN, CDR2 SYDVKM. V dropped 7 bases and J dropped 1 base, with 18 bases sitting between them. CDR3 in DNA: TGTGCCAGCACCTCCGAATTAGGGGCCGGCACAGATACGCAGTATTTT. Residues: CASTSELGAGTDTQYF.

The gene calls are TRBV9 and TRBJ2-7, with unresolved D. Trimming removed 0 bases from V and 2 bases from J, with 12 bases in between. This CDR3 has 15 residues. Germline V lookup: CDR1 SGDLS, CDR2 YYNGEE. The CDR3 protein is CASSVGAVGAYEQYF. DNA for the CDR3: TGTGCCAGCAGCGTAGGGGCAGTCGGCGCCTACGAGCAGTACTTC.

The CDR3 sequence: CASSKNVLAYGEQFF. Written as DNA, the CDR3 is TGTGCCAGCAGCAAAAATGTACTAGCTTACGGTGAGCAGTTCTTC. The J gene is TRBJ2-1, the V gene TRBV7-6; maybe TRBD2 (6 bases). The germline gives CDR1 SGHVS, CDR2 FNYEAQ. The CDR3 is 15 amino acids. V lost 5 bases, J lost 9 bases, and 20 bases lay in between.

The CDR3 reads CASSQSGDRLIILHF. The CDR3 bases are TGTGCCAGCAGCCAATCAGGGGACAGGCTGATCATCCTCCACTTT. This chain joins TRBV16 and TRBJ1-6; 8 positions agree with TRBD1. Losses at the gene ends were 0 bases for V and 15 bases for J; bases not matched to a gene: 10. The CDR3 loop spans 15 amino acids. Per germline, CDR1 KGHSY and CDR2 FQNENV.

The rearrangement joins TRBV20-1 to TRBJ1-6, with unresolved D. V was trimmed by 5 bases and J by 8 bases, leaving 7 bases between them. CDR1 is DFQATT, CDR2 SNEGSKA, per germline (reference sequence). This CDR3 is built from 11 residues. The CDR3 reads CSAWRDSPLHF. DNA of the CDR3: TGCAGTGCTTGGAGAGATTCACCCCTCCACTTT.

This clone was picked up a small number of times. This chain uses TRBV14 with TRBJ1-1; a possible D gene is TRBD1 (5 bases). CDR1 and CDR2 from the germline V gene are SGHDN and FVKESK. V gave up 2 bases and J gave up 7 bases, with 14 bases separating them. CDR3 length: 14 residues. CDR3 DNA: TGTGCCAGCAGCCAAAGGGGCGGGGGGGTTGAAGCTTTCTTT. Protein sequence: CASSQRGGGVEAFF. The complete variable domain, with remaining parts taken from reference TRBV14 and TRBJ1-1, reads EAGVTQFPSHSVIEKGQTVTLRCDPISGHDNLYWYRRVMGKEIKFLLHFVKESKQDESGMPNNRFLAERTGGTYSTLKVQPAELEDSGVYFCASSQRGGGVEAFFGQGTRLTVV.

The J gene is TRBJ2-3, the V gene TRBV5-1, with TRBD1 identical over 9 bases. The J segment lost 0 bases and the V segment lost 3 bases, leaving 8 bases of the junction unmatched. CDR1 is SGHRS and CDR2 is YFSETQ in the germline V gene. The CDR3 is 17 residues long. The CDR3 DNA sequence: TGCGCCAGCAGCTCCGGACAGGGGACTCGAAGCACAGATACGCAGTATTTT. Translating it yields CASSSGQGTRSTDTQYF.

The chain has TRBV5-4 and TRBJ2-2; the D gene is possibly TRBD1 (6 bases). The CDR3 contains 13 residues. Germline V gene lookup returns CDR1 SGHNT and CDR2 YYREEE (reference sequence). Trimming removed 1 base at V and 6 bases at J, with 7 bases between. Here the CDR3 reads CASSLRGSGELFF. The CDR3 nucleotides read TGTGCCAGCAGCTTGAGGGGGTCCGGGGAGCTGTTTTTT.

The count of this clone is one. V gene TRBV3-1 (or the pseudogene TRBV3-2) combines with J gene TRBJ2-3; 9 bases fit TRBD1. CDR1 is LGHDT and CDR2 is YNNKEL in the germline V gene (reference sequence). V lost 2 bases and J lost 12; bases outside the gene matches: 6. This CDR3 is built from 13 residues. CDR3 loop: CASSQLQGASQYF. The CDR3, as DNA: TGTGCCAGCAGCCAACTACAGGGGGCGAGTCAGTATTTT.